This TCR beta chain originates from a study of blood T cells in healthy people across ages. This clonotype was observed at least ten times. Its specificity is not known. General study results and limits: Per million T cells, TCR beta diversity dropped roughly linearly as age increased.

The CDR3 spans 14 residues. Trimming at V came to 3 bases and at J to 0 bases, leaving 0 bases not matched to a gene. Germline loops: CDR1 LGHNA, CDR2 YNFKEQ. A J-beta primer mix and a sample-barcoded 5' primer were used in a second PCR of about 7 to 11 cycles. A single record per CDR3 protein comes from TCRdb applying MiXCR to the 5' RACE reads. The repertoire includes about 680,000 distinct CDR3 sequences, around 45% of them detected once, and 25% to 35% sits in the top ten. The donors, all healthy, were Caucasians living in Russia, aged roughly 6 to 95. Each donor's blood draw was approximately 10 milliliters of peripheral blood. Each sample yielded at least 6 micrograms of PBMC total RNA.

This clonotype was sampled from an older woman in good health. Sequenced: blood. The rearrangement uses TRBV4-2 and TRBJ2-7; the match to TRBD1 covers 9 bases. CDR3 residues: CASSQTGGSYEQYF. CDR3 DNA: TGTGCCAGCAGCCAGACAGGGGGCTCCTACGAGCAGTACTTC.